This record covers a single T cell receptor (beta chain). Its target is not known. V lost 3 bases and J 1 base, leaving 12 bases between the germline ends. The CDR3 totals 14 residues. Germline-derived CDR1 and CDR2 are DFQATT and SNEGSKA (reference sequence). Constant-region reverse primers amplified full-length variable regions, followed by semi-nested Nested Universal Primer A PCR. TCRdb processed the 5' RACE reads anew with MiXCR; each CDR3 protein has one entry. The sample contains roughly 50,000 distinct CDR3 sequences, more than 15% of which appear only once. Study outcomes and limitations: Greatest tumor Treg TCR overlap was with tumor naive CD4+ cells. The TCR gene usage of tumor memory CD4+ T cells clustered together with blood and lymph node memory CD4+ cells and with lymph node naive CD4+ cells. Larger-cohort validation covered only one TCR beta V-J rearrangement.

The rearrangement links TRBV20-1 to TRBJ1-1; tentative D call: TRBD1 (6 bases). This TCR was recovered from a female donor with breast cancer. The source material was naive CD4+ T cells sorted from blood. The subset: naive CD4+ T cells, CD4+CD45RA+CD25-. As DNA, the CDR3 is TGCAGTGCTAGTACAGGGCACCAGAACACTGAAGCTTTCTTT. As protein: CSASTGHQNTEAFF.